The source of this T cell receptor beta chain is a study of OX40 agonist ivuxolimab in advanced cancers. Some clones are missing from TCRdb's copy, which holds only in-frame ones; the method was immunoSEQ multiplex PCR. The data show tens of thousands of clones, about 88% seen once. The starting material was CD4+ or CD8+ T cells sorted from blood, obtained in a trial of the OX40 agonist ivuxolimab. This TCR was sampled from an adult with an advanced solid tumor such as melanoma, head and neck, liver or kidney cancer.

The CDR3 region has the DNA TGTGCCACAGGGATCCCGAACACCGGGGAGCTGTTTTTT. Residues: CATGIPNTGELFF. V gene TRBV10-3 combines with J gene TRBJ2-2; a weak D match, TRBD1 (5 bases). This CDR3 is 13 amino acids long. Germline V gene data show CDR1 as ENHRY and CDR2 as SYGVKD. V was trimmed by 10 bases and J by 0 bases, leaving 9 bases between them.